This is a list of T cell receptor beta chains from one sample in a study of T cell changes during pregnancy in multiple sclerosis. Assay: immunoSEQ multiplex PCR; the TCRdb copy retains only in-frame clones and omits some. This repertoire shows around 100,000 clones, around 92% found once; its top ten account for roughly 3%. The specimen comprised peripheral blood, sampled in the second trimester of pregnancy. The receptors originated from a female donor with multiple sclerosis, enrolled in a pregnancy study. Each CDR3 is given without its conserved first and last residue. D genes are given only for firm matches. The size of a clone is reported for some rows only, either as once, few or many, or as a class for expanded clones.

v_call	d_call	j_call	clone_size	cdr3_aa
TRBV28	TRBD1	TRBJ1-2	-	ASSSPGTGVYGYT
TRBV19	-	TRBJ1-2	-	ASSIPGELHGYT
TRBV25-1	TRBD2	TRBJ2-3	-	ASSVLAGVTDTQY
TRBV18	-	TRBJ2-3	-	ASSPPSTDTQY
TRBV5-8	TRBD1	TRBJ2-3	-	ASSPWFGDRGPDTDTQY
TRBV19	TRBD1	TRBJ1-2	few	ASSDRTGGANYGYT
TRBV6-1	TRBD1	TRBJ1-1	-	ASSERPGGSNTEAF
TRBV14	TRBD2	TRBJ2-1	-	ASSQDRAREGLSYNEQF
TRBV5-1	TRBD1	TRBJ2-3	-	ASSLDRGVTSTDTQY
TRBV9	-	TRBJ1-2	-	VSSEGSERVQGVYGYT
TRBV2	-	TRBJ1-2	-	ASTEGGYGYT
TRBV9	-	TRBJ2-2	-	ASSVVGTSNTGELF
TRBV6-5	TRBD1	TRBJ1-5	-	ASSSDRGTQPQH
TRBV5-1	-	TRBJ2-7	-	ASSKTGQGLEQY
TRBV13	TRBD2	TRBJ2-2	-	ASSPRTSGLTGELF
TRBV5-6	TRBD1	TRBJ2-1	-	ASSVWDRDYNEQF
TRBV11-3	TRBD1	TRBJ2-3	-	ASSLEGASTDTQY
TRBV14	TRBD2	TRBJ2-1	-	ASSRLLAASYNEQF
TRBV6-1	-	TRBJ2-5	once	ASSEGTQGGETQY
TRBV11-2	-	TRBJ1-2	-	ASSLYEGGSYGYT